This T cell receptor beta chain was sequenced during a study of blood T cells in healthy people across ages. In the study overall: For every two T cells, template switching captured about one barcoded beta molecule. General study findings and limits: TCR beta diversity per million T cells fell roughly linearly with age.

This CDR3 comprises 13 residues. The germline V gene has CDR1 SGHTA and CDR2 FQGNSA. The authors ran a second PCR of about 6 to 11 cycles using a sample-barcoded 5' primer and a J-beta primer mix. TCRdb re-analysed the 5' RACE reads in MiXCR, keeping a single row per CDR3 protein. The sample has some 1.5 million distinct CDR3 sequences; 28% are singletons. Aged roughly 6 to 100, donors were systemically healthy Caucasians from Russia. Details on this clonotype: Its specificity is unknown. The germline gene is not matched at one end of the junction; a read error may be the cause.

V is TRBV7-2 and J is TRBJ1-2; a weak D match, TRBD1 (5 bases). The sample taken for sequencing was blood. The clonotype comes from a woman aged 30 to 39 in good health. CDR3 residues: CASSLNRNYGHTF. CDR3 coding DNA: TGTGCCAGCAGCTTAAACAGGAACTATGGCCACACCTTC.